The 27 T cell receptor beta chains given below trace back to one sample, sequenced in a study of CD8 T cells in Susac syndrome. With random hexamers, 0.5 to 1 ug RNA was reverse transcribed. MiXCR was run by TCRdb on the immunoSEQ multiplex PCR reads, yielding one entry per CDR3 protein. The sample records some 100,000 distinct CDR3 sequences, 85% to 95% being singletons. Sequences were obtained from CD4+ T cells from PBMCs. These receptors were obtained from a human donor with multiple sclerosis.

This chain links TRBV9 with TRBJ1-3; D may be TRBD1 (6 bases). The CDR3 length is 15 residues. Per germline, CDR1 SGDLS and CDR2 YYNGEE. Trimming stripped 3 bases from V and 2 bases from J, with 12 bases between. As DNA, the CDR3 is TGTGCCAGCAGCGCGTCCGGGACAACTGGAAACACCATATATTTT. Protein sequence: CASSASGTTGNTIYF.

The chain is built from TRBV20-1 and TRBJ2-3; tentatively, D is TRBD1 (6 bases). V lost 3 bases and J 0 bases, leaving 7 bases between the germline ends. Germline values: CDR1 DFQATT, CDR2 SNEGSKA (reference sequence). This CDR3 region has 13 residues. The CDR3 loop is CSASTGSTDTQYF. As DNA, the CDR3 is TGCAGTGCTAGTACAGGGAGCACAGATACGCAGTATTTT.

The DNA for the CDR3 is TGTGCCAGCAGGATTGGAGGGGCAGCAGATACGCAGTATTTT. Translated: CASRIGGAADTQYF. The J gene is TRBJ2-3, the V gene TRBV7-2, with TRBD2 as a possible D gene (6 bases). This CDR3 region has 14 residues. CDR1 SGHTA and CDR2 FQGNSA come from the germline V gene. Trimming removed 6 bases at V and 4 bases at J, with 14 bases between.

The V and J genes are TRBV27 and TRBJ2-1, with 7 bases aligning to TRBD1. Unmatched junction bases numbered 8, after V lost 3 bases and J lost 9 bases. The V gene's germline CDR1 is MNHEY and CDR2 SMNVEV (reference sequence). The CDR3 runs 14 residues. In DNA form, the CDR3 reads TGTGCCAGCAGTTTCCAGGACAGGTGGGGTGAGCAGTTCTTC. It specifies CASSFQDRWGEQFF.

V and J are TRBV7-2 and TRBJ1-2, with D unresolved. CDR3 length: 15 amino acids. The V gene lost 1 base and the J gene lost 1 base, with 10 bases spanning the gap. Germline-derived CDR1 and CDR2 are SGHTA and FQGNSA. CDR3 bases: TGTGCCAGCAGCTTAGGACCTCAAAATAACTATGGCTACACCTTC. Protein sequence: CASSLGPQNNYGYTF.

Of note for this clonotype: At one end the junction does not follow the germline gene, possibly because of a read error. Written as DNA, the CDR3 is TGCGCCAGCAGCCAAGACATCGGGACAGGAAGGATAGTTTTT. Residues: CASSQDIGTGRIVF. V and J are TRBV4-3 and TRBJ2-2; TRBD1 matches at 8 bases. The CDR3 sequence is 14 residues long. Germline CDR1 is LGHNA and CDR2 is YSLEER.

The chain couples TRBV30 to TRBJ1-1; possibly TRBD1 for D (6 bases). V lost 1 base and J lost 10, with 16 bases in between. The V gene's germline CDR1 is GTSNPN and CDR2 SVGIG (reference sequence). The CDR3 contains 13 residues. CDR3 residues: CAWSDHRDTGAFF. Here the CDR3 DNA reads TGTGCCTGGAGTGACCACCGGGACACCGGAGCTTTCTTT.

J is TRBJ2-3 and V is TRBV24-1; D possibly corresponds to TRBD2 (5 bases). Germline loops: CDR1 KGHDR, CDR2 SFDVKD. This CDR3 contains 13 residues. The V and J ends lost 4 bases and 5 bases respectively, with 9 bases between them. The CDR3 loop reads CATSDQAVDTQYF. The CDR3 region has the DNA TGTGCCACCAGTGACCAAGCGGTAGATACGCAGTATTTT.

This chain uses TRBV5-1 with TRBJ1-1; unclear D gene. This CDR3 is 13 amino acids long. The V and J ends lost 0 bases and 7 bases respectively, with 10 bases between them. Germline V gives CDR1 SGHRS, CDR2 YFSETQ. CDR3: CASSLGRTIEAFF. The DNA for the CDR3 is TGCGCCAGCAGCTTGGGCCGGACTATTGAAGCTTTCTTT.

The chain recombines TRBV20-1 with TRBJ1-2; D is ambiguous. Germline loops: CDR1 DFQATT, CDR2 SNEGSKA (reference sequence). The V end was cut by 3 bases, the J end by 2 bases, with 19 bases between. The CDR3 consists of 16 residues. The CDR3 spells CSARDPTQRGNYGYTF. As DNA, the CDR3 is TGCAGTGCTAGGGATCCCACCCAGCGAGGGAACTATGGCTACACCTTC.

This clonotype has a handful of counts. The rearrangement uses TRBV29-1 and TRBJ2-7; D call uncertain. Germline CDR1 SQVTM, CDR2 ANQGSEA. V lost 2 bases and J 2 bases, leaving 4 bases between the germline ends. This CDR3 region has 11 residues. The CDR3 DNA sequence: TGCAGCGTTGAAAAGGCCTACGAGCAGTACTTC. This gives the protein CSVEKAYEQYF.

This clonotype was counted once. V usage is TRBV15 and J usage is TRBJ2-3; 8 bases are shared with TRBD2. Losses at the gene ends were 5 bases for V and 4 bases for J; bases not matched to a gene: 5. From germline, CDR1 is LNHNV and CDR2 YYDKDF (reference sequence). The CDR3 runs to 14 residues. The DNA of the CDR3 is TGTGCCACCAGCGTTCGGGGGGGTGCAGATACGCAGTATTTT. Translating it yields CATSVRGGADTQYF.

This chain connects TRBV18 to TRBJ2-7, with D possibly matching TRBD1 (6 bases). The CDR3 covers 15 residues. V was pared by 0 bases and J by 2 bases, with 11 bases between. CDR1 is KGHSH and CDR2 is LQKENI in the germline V gene. CDR3 sequence reads: CASSPPGHRTYEQYF. The CDR3 DNA follows: TGTGCCAGCTCACCACCGGGACACCGAACCTACGAGCAGTACTTC. Looking up the rest from reference TRBV18 and TRBJ2-7 gives the full variable domain: NAGVMQNPRHLVRRRGQEARLRCSPMKGHSHVYWYRQLPEEGLKFMVYLQKENIIDESGMPKERFSAEFPKEGPSILRIQQVVRGDSAAYFCASSPPGHRTYEQYFGPGTRLTVT.

The gene calls are TRBV28 and TRBJ2-2, with D possibly matching TRBD1 (6 bases). The CDR3 has 15 residues. Germline loops: CDR1 MDHEN, CDR2 SYDVKM. The V and J ends lost 2 bases and 7 bases respectively, with 14 bases between them. The CDR3 DNA is TGTGCCAGCAGTTTAAGTCTGGGGACAAACGGGGAGCTGTTTTTT. Protein sequence: CASSLSLGTNGELFF.

J is TRBJ2-1 and V is TRBV15; 11 bases align to TRBD1. Germline V lookup: CDR1 LNHNV, CDR2 YYDKDF (reference sequence). CDR3 length: 16 amino acids. Germline trimming cut 2 bases from V and 6 bases from J; bases unmatched to any gene: 6. The CDR3 DNA follows: TGTGCCACCAGCAGATACCCGGGACAGGGGGTCAATGAGCAGTTCTTC. Its protein product is CATSRYPGQGVNEQFF.

Only one count was recorded for this clonotype. At one of its ends the junction is not consistent with the germline gene, which may arise from a read error. This chain uses TRBV30 with TRBJ1-2, with D possibly TRBD1 on 5 matching bases. The CDR3 totals 17 residues. Germline-derived CDR1 and CDR2 are GTSNPN and SVGIG (reference sequence). As DNA, the CDR3 is TGTGCCTGGCACGCCAGAACCACAAGGAAGGGACCCTATCGCTACACCTTC. This encodes CAWHARTTRKGPYRYTF.

This sequence joins TRBV7-2 and TRBJ1-2; tentative D call: TRBD1 (6 bases). Germline assignment: CDR1 SGHTA and CDR2 FQGNSA. This CDR3 contains 15 residues. Trimming stripped 11 bases from V and 6 bases from J, with 25 bases between. For the CDR3, the DNA is TGTGCCGCCACTCCCAGGGAGGGGGAATGGCATGGCTACACCTTC. The encoded protein is CAATPREGEWHGYTF.

The gene calls are TRBV5-1 and TRBJ2-1, with 11 bases aligning to TRBD2. The germline V gene encodes CDR1 SGHRS and CDR2 YFSETQ. V trimming: 0 bases; J trimming: 8 bases; junction bases outside the gene matches: 4. This CDR3 is built from 15 residues. The CDR3 here is CASSLEIAGGHEQFF. In DNA, the CDR3 is TGCGCCAGCAGCTTGGAGATAGCGGGGGGGCATGAGCAGTTCTTC.

The V and J genes are TRBV5-1 and TRBJ1-6, with 8 bases fitting TRBD1. Trimming took 1 base from V and 10 from J; bases not matched to a gene: 4. This CDR3 has 14 amino acids. CDR1 and CDR2 from the germline V gene are SGHRS and YFSETQ. CDR3 sequence: CASSLRQGNSPLHF. CDR3 coding DNA: TGCGCCAGCAGCTTGAGACAGGGGAACTCACCCCTCCACTTT.

CDR3 residues: CASSLTWEGGYGYTF. In nucleotides, the CDR3 is TGTGCCAGCAGCCTCACGTGGGAGGGTGGCTATGGCTACACCTTC. The chain has TRBV4-2 and TRBJ1-2; D call uncertain. V lost 4 bases to trimming and J lost 4 bases, with 16 bases between them. CDR3 length equals 15 residues. Germline CDR1 is LGHNA and CDR2 is YNFKEQ.

The CDR3 coding sequence is TGTGCCAGCAGGAGGGGTACCGGGGAGCTGTTTTTT. Translating it yields CASRRGTGELFF. This chain links TRBV2 with TRBJ2-2, with D perhaps being TRBD1 or TRBD2 (5 bases each). Trimming shortened V by 6 bases and J by 5 bases, and 7 bases separated the two germline ends. There are 12 residues in the CDR3. Germline assignment: CDR1 SNHLY and CDR2 FYNNEI. The full variable domain, rest sourced from reference TRBV2 and TRBJ2-2, is EPEVTQTPSHQVTQMGQEVILRCVPISNHLYFYWYRQILGQKVEFLVSFYNNEISEKSEIFDDQFSVERPDGSNFTLKIRSTKLEDSAMYFCASRRGTGELFFGEGSRLTVL.

The chain couples TRBV9 to TRBJ1-2; a weak D match, TRBD1 (5 bases). V lost 0 bases to trimming and J lost 3 bases, with 9 bases between them. CDR3 length: 14 amino acids. Germline lookup yields CDR1 SGDLS and CDR2 YYNGEE. The CDR3 nucleotides are TGTGCCAGCAGCGTAGATAGGGGCGACTATGGCTACACCTTC. Translated, it gives CASSVDRGDYGYTF.

V usage is TRBV5-1 and J usage is TRBJ2-3, with TRBD1 as a possible D gene (5 bases). Germline loops: CDR1 SGHRS, CDR2 YFSETQ. V lost 0 bases and J lost 5, with 10 bases in between. This CDR3 is built from 14 residues. The CDR3 loop reads CASSLARVLDTQYF. The CDR3 nucleotides are TGCGCCAGCAGCTTGGCCAGGGTGTTAGATACGCAGTATTTT.

The V call is TRBV9, the J call TRBJ2-3, with D maybe TRBD1 (7 bases). CDR1 and CDR2 (germline): SGDLS, YYNGEE. The CDR3 has 15 residues. V shed 4 bases and J shed 8 bases, with 20 bases lying between them. The DNA for the CDR3 is TGTGCCAGCAGCTACCAGGGGGGAACTATGGCTACGCAGTATTTT. Its protein product is CASSYQGGTMATQYF.

The rearrangement uses TRBV27 and TRBJ2-2; D may correspond to TRBD1 or TRBD2 (5 bases each). Germline loops: CDR1 MNHEY, CDR2 SMNVEV (reference sequence). Trimming pared 7 bases from V and 4 bases from J, leaving 13 bases between. The CDR3 runs to 14 residues. The CDR3: CASKIERGTGELFF. The DNA of the CDR3 is TGTGCCAGCAAGATAGAGAGGGGCACCGGGGAGCTGTTTTTT.

The rearrangement joins TRBV7-3 to TRBJ2-1; D is undetermined. The V end lost 4 bases, the J end lost 2 bases, and 15 bases lay between the germline ends. Germline V CDR1 and CDR2: SGHTA, FQGTGA. The CDR3 is made up of 16 amino acids. CDR3 sequence: CASSSSRATPYNEQFF. For the CDR3, the DNA is TGTGCCAGCAGCTCGTCCCGGGCGACACCCTACAATGAGCAGTTCTTC.

This chain joins TRBV6-1 and TRBJ1-5; no clear D. Between the trimmed V and J ends, which lost 2 bases and 6 bases, there was a span of 8 bases. This CDR3 is built from 13 residues. Germline assignment: CDR1 MNHNS and CDR2 SASEGT. The CDR3 here is CASSELSSQPQHF. CDR3 in DNA: TGTGCCAGCAGTGAATTGAGTAGTCAGCCCCAGCATTTT.